The 14 T cell receptor beta chains in this list originate from one sample, sequenced in a study of blood T cell repertoires in COVID-19. Method: immunoSEQ multiplex PCR; TCRdb's copy keeps in-frame clones and lacks some. Altogether about 50,000 clones are present, roughly 80% being singletons, with the ten largest covering around 9.1%. The sample was peripheral blood. These TCRs come from a man aged 55 to 69 with acute or convalescent COVID-19.

The V gene is TRBV12-3 or TRBV12-4, the J gene TRBJ1-2; 7 bases line up with TRBD1. The CDR3 consists of 13 residues. J was trimmed by 8 bases and V by 5 bases; bases with no gene match: 8. The CDR3 here is CASSHPQGVGYTF. CDR3 coding DNA: TGTGCCAGCAGTCACCCGCAGGGGGTGGGCTACACCTTC.

This CDR3 is CASSGGGAWNDEQFF. In DNA, the CDR3 is TGTGCCAGCAGTGGAGGGGGGGCCTGGAACGATGAGCAGTTCTTC. The chain links TRBV2 to TRBJ2-1; D perhaps matches TRBD2 (7 bases). The ends were cut back, 4 bases at V and 8 bases at J, with 18 bases in the middle. The germline gives CDR1 SNHLY, CDR2 FYNNEI. The CDR3 runs 15 residues. Full variable domain (remainder filled in from reference TRBV2 and TRBJ2-1): EPEVTQTPSHQVTQMGQEVILRCVPISNHLYFYWYRQILGQKVEFLVSFYNNEISEKSEIFDDQFSVERPDGSNFTLKIRSTKLEDSAMYFCASSGGGAWNDEQFFGPGTRLTVL.

The chain couples TRBV2 to TRBJ2-5; 7 bases fit TRBD1. In germline, CDR1 is SNHLY, CDR2 FYNNEI. V was clipped by 2 bases and J by 5 bases; unmatched bases: 5. The CDR3 length is 14 residues. This CDR3 reads CASSERTGIETQYF. The CDR3 DNA follows: TGTGCCAGCAGTGAAAGGACAGGTATCGAGACCCAGTACTTC.

The chain uses TRBV5-8 and TRBJ1-5; 7 bases are shared with TRBD1. The CDR3 covers 16 residues. V lost 3 bases, J lost 2 bases, and 8 bases stayed unmatched. Germline lookup yields CDR1 SGHTS and CDR2 YDEGEE. In DNA, the CDR3 is TGTGCCAGCAGCTCTACAGGGGTATGGGGCAATCAGCCCCAGCATTTT. It specifies CASSSTGVWGNQPQHF.

The count of this clone is one. The rearrangement uses TRBV10-3 and TRBJ1-4; tentatively, D is TRBD1 (6 bases). The CDR3 has 17 residues. The V end was cut by 0 bases, the J end by 7 bases, with 18 bases between. The germline V gene encodes CDR1 ENHRY and CDR2 SYGVKD. This chain's CDR3 is CAISESNLGGRGEKLFF. In nucleotides, the CDR3 is TGTGCCATCAGTGAGTCGAACCTCGGGGGGCGAGGTGAAAAACTGTTTTTT.

The chain recombines TRBV5-1 with TRBJ2-5; 12 bases match TRBD2. V shed 3 bases, J shed 6 bases, and the junction held 15 bases outside the gene matches. The CDR3 runs 18 residues. In germline, CDR1 is SGHRS, CDR2 YFSETQ. The DNA for the CDR3 is TGCGCCAGCAGCTCCGGATCACTAGCGGGGGGACCCCGAAAGACCCAGTACTTC. The encoded protein is CASSSGSLAGGPRKTQYF.

In its sample, this clone was seen once. This sequence joins TRBV11-2 and TRBJ1-1, with D possibly TRBD1 on 6 matching bases. V was clipped by 9 bases and J by 0 bases, with 11 bases between them. This CDR3 spans 13 amino acids. Germline values: CDR1 SGHAT, CDR2 FQNNGV. The CDR3 bases are TGTGCCAGTGCAGGGGACATGAACACTGAAGCTTTCTTT. Its protein is CASAGDMNTEAFF.

A few counts support this clone. The J gene is TRBJ1-3, the V gene TRBV18; 7 nucleotides line up with TRBD1. V dropped 5 bases and J dropped 0; count of bases not matched to a gene: 4. CDR1 and CDR2 from the germline V gene are KGHSH and LQKENI. The CDR3 covers 15 residues. The CDR3 DNA sequence: TGTGCCAGCTCATCGGACAGGAGCTCTGGAAACACCATATATTTT. Translated, it gives CASSSDRSSGNTIYF.

As to this clone: The same CDR3 is also encoded by other DNA sequences in this sample. This chain connects TRBV6-6 to TRBJ1-1; a possible D gene is TRBD1 (6 bases). V was trimmed by 0 bases and J by 4 bases, leaving 9 bases between them. This CDR3 contains 14 residues. Germline V CDR1 and CDR2: MNHNY, SVGAGI (reference sequence). CDR3 loop: CASSYSKGGTEAFF. The CDR3 nucleotides are TGTGCCAGCAGTTACTCGAAAGGGGGCACTGAAGCTTTCTTT.

V and J are TRBV2 and TRBJ1-2; tentative D call: TRBD1 (6 bases). The CDR3 sequence is 15 residues long. Trimming cost V 6 bases and J 4 bases, with 18 bases left between them. In germline, CDR1 is SNHLY, CDR2 FYNNEI. CDR3 residues: CASRVDSLGSYGYTF. CDR3 coding DNA: TGTGCCAGCAGGGTGGACAGTTTGGGTAGCTATGGCTACACCTTC.

This clone was picked up a small number of times. The rearrangement joins TRBV11-2 to TRBJ2-7; weak D call: TRBD1 (7 bases). The length of the CDR3 is 16 residues. Trimming took off 1 base at V and 0 bases at J, with 13 bases between the two ends. CDR1 SGHAT and CDR2 FQNNGV come from the germline V gene. DNA for the CDR3: TGTGCCAGCAGCTTAGGACAGGGAGGTTTCTCCTACGAGCAGTACTTC. Its translation is CASSLGQGGFSYEQYF. The whole variable domain, remainder taken from reference TRBV11-2 and TRBJ2-7, is EAGVAQSPRYKIIEKRQSVAFWCNPISGHATLYWYQQILGQGPKLLIQFQNNGVVDDSQLPKDRFSAERLKGVDSTLKIQPAKLEDSAVYLCASSLGQGGFSYEQYFGPGTRLTVT.

The V and J genes are TRBV19 and TRBJ2-1; 12 bases map to TRBD1. V dropped 7 bases and J dropped 10; count of bases not matched to a gene: 8. The CDR3 loop spans 14 amino acids. Germline assignment: CDR1 LNHDA and CDR2 SQIVND (reference sequence). In DNA, the CDR3 is TGTGCCAGTACTCCGGGACAGGGGGCTTGGGAGCAGTTCTTC. It specifies CASTPGQGAWEQFF.

This sequence joins TRBV7-3 and TRBJ2-7, with D possibly matching TRBD2 (6 bases). Between the trimmed V and J ends, which lost 0 bases and 0 bases, there was a span of 9 bases. This CDR3 is 15 amino acids long. CDR1 and CDR2 (germline): SGHTA, FQGTGA. The CDR3, as DNA: TGTGCCAGCAGCTTAACAGGCGGGAACTCCTACGAGCAGTACTTC. It is translated as CASSLTGGNSYEQYF.

The V gene is TRBV10-3, the J gene TRBJ1-5; possibly TRBD1 for D (6 bases). Germline values: CDR1 ENHRY, CDR2 SYGVKD. V lost 2 bases to trimming and J lost 2 bases, with 13 bases between them. The CDR3 spans 16 residues. The CDR3 nucleotides read TGTGCCATCAGTGAGCGAACGGGACATGGCAATCAGCCCCAGCATTTT. This sequence encodes CAISERTGHGNQPQHF.